The subject of this entry is one T cell receptor (beta chain). The data belong to a study of control samples from healthy donors and cancer patients. With 5 bases removed from V and 1 base from J, the gap between germline ends came to 8 bases. Germline loops: CDR1 SGHTA, CDR2 FQGNSA. The CDR3 runs 13 residues. The protocol was immunoSEQ multiplex PCR, while the TCRdb copy is restricted to in-frame clones and leaves out a portion. Of approximately 60,000 clones in the sample, just over 90% were seen once. The chain carries TRBV7-2 and TRBJ1-2; D uncertain. Sequencing was performed on PBMCs. The receptor's source is a woman aged 45-59 years with colorectal cancer. CDR3 bases: TGTGCCAGCAGCCCCCGGGATAACTATGGCTACACCTTC. This codes for CASSPRDNYGYTF.